Listed here is a single T cell receptor (beta chain). Its antigen is currently unknown. This specimen belongs to a study of cytomegalovirus exposure and HLA in healthy donors. Study outcomes and limitations: The study carried out a later analysis of TCR beta sequences. It associated 15,000 to 20,000 of them with specific HLA alleles at a false discovery rate of 0.05.

Primers included in the PCR were 60 Vbeta and 13 Jbeta primers. Clones were read by immunoSEQ multiplex PCR, and TCRdb kept only the in-frame ones, dropping some. This table holds around 160,000 clones, over 70% found once. After removal of 0 bases from V and 10 bases from J, the junction contained 9 bases not matched to a gene. Germline values: CDR1 SGHRS, CDR2 YFSETQ. This CDR3 comprises 16 residues. This chain connects TRBV5-1 to TRBJ1-6; 8 bases fit TRBD1. Sequenced: PBMCs. The sequence came from a male donor in good health and CMV-seropositive. The CDR3 sequence is CASSLAETGVGSPLHF. CDR3 sequence (DNA): TGCGCCAGCAGCTTGGCCGAGACAGGGGTTGGATCACCCCTCCACTTT.